This T cell receptor beta chain was retrieved from a study of T cell changes during pregnancy in multiple sclerosis. The germline V gene encodes CDR1 SQVTM and CDR2 ANQGSEA. This CDR3 spans 16 amino acids. The ends lost 1 base at V and 2 bases at J; junction bases unmatched: 8. The table came from immunoSEQ multiplex PCR; TCRdb's copy has only in-frame clones and leaves some out. The sample lists 90,000 to 95,000 clones, more than 85% seen once, with around 0.93% in the top ten. This clone is a singleton in its sample. The chain combines TRBV29-1 with TRBJ2-7; 10 nucleotides match TRBD1. This receptor was obtained from a female donor with multiple sclerosis, enrolled in a pregnancy study. The material sequenced was peripheral blood, taken before pregnancy. The CDR3 DNA reads as TGCAGCGTTGAAGGCTGGGGACAGGGGTTCACCTACGAGCAGTACTTC. It translates to CSVEGWGQGFTYEQYF.